A selection of T cell receptor beta chains follows, all from one sample in a study of graft-versus-host responses after intestinal transplantation. Their specific antigens are unknown. Produced via immunoSEQ multiplex PCR; TCRdb's table is partial and in-frame only. The table lists roughly 90,000 clones, about 87% of them singletons, with roughly 0.28% in the top ten. This sample comprised unstimulated CD4+ T cells sorted from spleen or lymph node cells, obtained before transplant. The receptors were gathered from a human donor who was the organ donor for an intestinal transplant. Both conserved end residues are part of each CDR3. Each record gives: J gene, clone size, V gene, D gene, CDR3 protein, CDR3 DNA. The D gene is left open where the match is weak. Rows give clone size only sometimes, using once, few, many, or a class for an expanded clone.

J gene: TRBJ2-1
clone size: .
V gene: TRBV11-3
D gene: .
CDR3 protein: CASSGGRANEQFF
CDR3 DNA: TGTGCCAGCAGCGGAGGGCGGGCGAATGAGCAGTTCTTC

J gene: TRBJ1-5
clone size: .
V gene: TRBV28
D gene: TRBD1
CDR3 protein: CASSFFLTGGVSNQPQHF
CDR3 DNA: TGTGCCAGCAGTTTTTTTCTGACAGGGGGCGTAAGCAATCAGCCCCAGCATTTT

J gene: TRBJ1-2
clone size: .
V gene: TRBV6-5
D gene: TRBD1
CDR3 protein: CASSPQGASYGYTF
CDR3 DNA: TGTGCCAGCAGTCCTCAGGGGGCCAGCTATGGCTACACCTTC

J gene: TRBJ2-7
clone size: .
V gene: TRBV16
D gene: .
CDR3 protein: CASSQFEAEGRYEQYF
CDR3 DNA: TGTGCCAGCAGCCAATTTGAGGCAGAGGGCAGATACGAGCAGTACTTC

J gene: TRBJ2-1
clone size: few
V gene: TRBV4-1
D gene: TRBD2
CDR3 protein: CASSVRQAGGYNEQFF
CDR3 DNA: TGCGCCAGCAGCGTACGACAAGCGGGAGGCTACAATGAGCAGTTCTTC

J gene: TRBJ1-3
clone size: once
V gene: TRBV30
D gene: .
CDR3 protein: CAWTRGLSGNTIYF
CDR3 DNA: TGTGCCTGGACCCGGGGTCTCTCTGGAAACACCATATATTTT

J gene: TRBJ2-7
clone size: .
V gene: TRBV7-8
D gene: .
CDR3 protein: CASSLPGRGSEQYF
CDR3 DNA: TGTGCCAGCAGCTTACCCGGGAGAGGCTCCGAGCAGTACTTC

J gene: TRBJ2-7
clone size: few
V gene: TRBV5-6
D gene: .
CDR3 protein: CASSLVGAQYF
CDR3 DNA: TGTGCCAGCAGCTTGGTAGGGGCGCAGTACTTC

J gene: TRBJ2-2
clone size: .
V gene: TRBV7-2
D gene: TRBD2
CDR3 protein: CASSSRAGVGGELFF
CDR3 DNA: TGTGCCAGCAGCTCGAGGGCGGGAGTGGGCGGGGAGCTGTTTTTT

J gene: TRBJ1-2
clone size: .
V gene: TRBV6-1
D gene: TRBD1
CDR3 protein: CASSPPNRGWYYTF
CDR3 DNA: TGTGCCAGCAGTCCCCCGAACAGGGGGTGGTACTACACCTTC

J gene: TRBJ1-3
clone size: .
V gene: TRBV30
D gene: TRBD1
CDR3 protein: CAWTVGGGNTIYF
CDR3 DNA: TGTGCCTGGACCGTAGGGGGCGGAAACACCATATATTTT

J gene: TRBJ2-2
clone size: .
V gene: TRBV19
D gene: TRBD2
CDR3 protein: CATAGVVSTNTGELFF
CDR3 DNA: TGTGCTACGGCGGGGGTAGTATCAACGAACACCGGGGAGCTGTTTTTT

J gene: TRBJ2-1
clone size: .
V gene: TRBV27
D gene: TRBD2
CDR3 protein: CASIPRASGGILDNEQFF
CDR3 DNA: TGTGCCAGCATCCCCCGGGCTAGCGGGGGGATCTTAGACAATGAGCAGTTCTTC

J gene: TRBJ1-4
clone size: .
V gene: TRBV28
D gene: .
CDR3 protein: CASSSSGVATNEKLFF
CDR3 DNA: TGTGCCAGCAGTTCTTCCGGAGTTGCAACTAATGAAAAACTGTTTTTT

J gene: TRBJ2-6
clone size: .
V gene: TRBV5-7
D gene: .
CDR3 protein: CASSPDSSGANVLTF
CDR3 DNA: TGTGCCAGCAGCCCAGACTCCTCTGGGGCCAACGTCCTGACTTTC

J gene: TRBJ2-2
clone size: .
V gene: TRBV5-6
D gene: .
CDR3 protein: CASSFPQITGELFF
CDR3 DNA: TGTGCCAGCAGCTTCCCGCAGATTACCGGGGAGCTGTTTTTT

J gene: TRBJ2-7
clone size: .
V gene: TRBV7-8
D gene: TRBD2
CDR3 protein: CASSFAGLAGGEQYF
CDR3 DNA: TGTGCCAGCAGCTTTGCAGGGCTGGCGGGAGGCGAGCAGTACTTC

J gene: TRBJ2-3
clone size: .
V gene: TRBV5-4
D gene: TRBD2
CDR3 protein: CASSLMGLAGVTDTQYF
CDR3 DNA: TGTGCCAGCAGCTTGATGGGTCTAGCGGGAGTAACAGATACGCAGTATTTT

J gene: TRBJ2-3
clone size: .
V gene: TRBV7-3
D gene: TRBD2
CDR3 protein: CASSPRLAGDTQYF
CDR3 DNA: TGTGCCAGCAGCCCAAGACTAGCGGGAGATACGCAGTATTTT

J gene: TRBJ2-7
clone size: few
V gene: TRBV5-1
D gene: TRBD1
CDR3 protein: CASSWTGTYEQYF
CDR3 DNA: TGCGCCAGCTCGTGGACAGGGACCTACGAGCAGTACTTC

J gene: TRBJ2-7
clone size: .
V gene: TRBV5-6
D gene: .
CDR3 protein: CASSLDRIPSYEQYF
CDR3 DNA: TGTGCCAGCAGCTTGGACAGGATCCCCTCCTACGAGCAGTACTTC

J gene: TRBJ2-1
clone size: .
V gene: TRBV7-6
D gene: .
CDR3 protein: CASSLRGAGNEQFF
CDR3 DNA: TGTGCCAGCAGCCTCCGGGGGGCCGGGAATGAGCAGTTCTTC

J gene: TRBJ1-2
clone size: .
V gene: TRBV6-5
D gene: .
CDR3 protein: CASSYSRPSYGYTF
CDR3 DNA: TGTGCCAGCAGTTACTCGCGGCCCTCCTATGGCTACACCTTC

J gene: TRBJ1-1
clone size: .
V gene: TRBV7-9
D gene: TRBD1
CDR3 protein: CASKPQGATEAFF
CDR3 DNA: TGTGCCAGCAAACCACAGGGGGCGACTGAAGCTTTCTTT

J gene: TRBJ1-1
clone size: few
V gene: TRBV6-5
D gene: .
CDR3 protein: CASVNRGYTEAFF
CDR3 DNA: TGTGCCAGCGTCAACCGGGGGTACACTGAAGCTTTCTTT

J gene: TRBJ1-1
clone size: .
V gene: TRBV5-1
D gene: .
CDR3 protein: CASSLGGGGNTEAFF
CDR3 DNA: TGCGCCAGCAGCTTGGGGGGGGGCGGGAACACTGAAGCTTTCTTT

J gene: TRBJ1-5
clone size: .
V gene: TRBV18
D gene: TRBD1
CDR3 protein: CASSASGQVFQHF
CDR3 DNA: TGTGCCAGCTCAGCTAGTGGACAGGTCTTCCAGCATTTT

J gene: TRBJ1-4
clone size: .
V gene: TRBV2
D gene: TRBD1
CDR3 protein: CASSNSPYRGSEKLFF
CDR3 DNA: TGTGCCAGCAGCAACAGCCCATACAGGGGGAGTGAAAAACTGTTTTTT

J gene: TRBJ1-1
clone size: .
V gene: TRBV10-3
D gene: .
CDR3 protein: CAIRGGAKNTEAFF
CDR3 DNA: TGTGCCATCAGGGGGGGGGCGAAGAACACTGAAGCTTTCTTT

J gene: TRBJ2-5
clone size: .
V gene: TRBV11-2
D gene: .
CDR3 protein: CASSLYSVTDF
CDR3 DNA: TGTGCCAGCAGCTTATACTCTGTGACAGACTTC

J gene: TRBJ2-1
clone size: .
V gene: TRBV7-3
D gene: TRBD2
CDR3 protein: CASSLSGTSGGHEQFF
CDR3 DNA: TGTGCCAGCAGCTTAAGTGGGACTAGCGGGGGGCATGAGCAGTTCTTC

J gene: TRBJ2-7
clone size: .
V gene: TRBV2
D gene: .
CDR3 protein: CASRGTYYEQYF
CDR3 DNA: TGTGCCAGCAGGGGGACTTACTACGAGCAGTACTTC

J gene: TRBJ2-5
clone size: .
V gene: TRBV5-1
D gene: TRBD2
CDR3 protein: CASSWGLGETQYF
CDR3 DNA: TGCGCCAGCAGCTGGGGACTAGGGGAGACCCAGTACTTC

J gene: TRBJ2-7
clone size: few
V gene: TRBV6-5
D gene: TRBD2
CDR3 protein: CASSYSPGGNYEQYF
CDR3 DNA: TGTGCCAGCAGTTACTCCCCGGGAGGAAACTACGAGCAGTACTTC

J gene: TRBJ2-4
clone size: .
V gene: TRBV2
D gene: TRBD1
CDR3 protein: CASSGQGETKNIQYF
CDR3 DNA: TGTGCCAGCAGTGGACAGGGAGAAACCAAAAACATTCAGTACTTC

J gene: TRBJ2-1
clone size: few
V gene: TRBV5-4
D gene: TRBD2
CDR3 protein: CASSSGGLAAGRDEQFF
CDR3 DNA: TGTGCCAGCAGCTCTGGGGGACTAGCGGCCGGTCGAGATGAGCAGTTCTTC

J gene: TRBJ2-3
clone size: .
V gene: TRBV11-2
D gene: TRBD2
CDR3 protein: CASSNNVGGGTDTQYF
CDR3 DNA: TGTGCCAGCAGCAACAACGTCGGGGGGGGCACAGATACGCAGTATTTT

J gene: TRBJ2-2
clone size: once
V gene: TRBV7-3
D gene: .
CDR3 protein: CASSSEGITGELFF
CDR3 DNA: TGTGCCAGCAGCTCGGAGGGGATAACCGGGGAGCTGTTTTTT

J gene: TRBJ2-5
clone size: .
V gene: TRBV2
D gene: TRBD1
CDR3 protein: CASGTGTGGKTQYF
CDR3 DNA: TGTGCCAGCGGGACAGGGACCGGGGGGAAGACCCAGTACTTC

J gene: TRBJ2-7
clone size: .
V gene: TRBV5-1
D gene: .
CDR3 protein: CASKTDRDYEQYF
CDR3 DNA: TGCGCCAGCAAGACGGACAGAGACTACGAGCAGTACTTC

J gene: TRBJ2-4
clone size: .
V gene: TRBV28
D gene: TRBD2
CDR3 protein: CASSPQRDKNIQYF
CDR3 DNA: TGTGCCAGCAGTCCCCAGCGGGACAAAAACATTCAGTACTTC

J gene: TRBJ2-3
clone size: .
V gene: TRBV6-5
D gene: TRBD2
CDR3 protein: CASSSDLAGGWDTQYF
CDR3 DNA: TGTGCCAGCAGTTCGGACCTAGCGGGGGGGTGGGATACGCAGTATTTT

J gene: TRBJ2-7
clone size: .
V gene: TRBV19
D gene: TRBD2
CDR3 protein: CASSKGTSVISSYGQYF
CDR3 DNA: TGTGCCAGTTCGAAGGGGACTAGCGTTATAAGCTCCTACGGGCAGTACTTC

J gene: TRBJ1-1
clone size: .
V gene: TRBV11-1
D gene: .
CDR3 protein: CASSWGGTEAFF
CDR3 DNA: TGTGCCAGCAGCTGGGGGGGCACTGAAGCTTTCTTT

J gene: TRBJ2-3
clone size: .
V gene: TRBV5-6
D gene: .
CDR3 protein: CASSTADTQYF
CDR3 DNA: TGTGCCAGCAGTACAGCAGATACGCAGTATTTT

J gene: TRBJ1-4
clone size: once
V gene: TRBV7-9
D gene: .
CDR3 protein: CASSPRGAGEKLFF
CDR3 DNA: TGTGCCAGCAGCCCACGGGGGGCAGGTGAAAAACTGTTTTTT

J gene: TRBJ2-5
clone size: once
V gene: TRBV7-8
D gene: .
CDR3 protein: CASSLSGEETQYF
CDR3 DNA: TGTGCCAGCAGCTTATCAGGGGAAGAGACCCAGTACTTC